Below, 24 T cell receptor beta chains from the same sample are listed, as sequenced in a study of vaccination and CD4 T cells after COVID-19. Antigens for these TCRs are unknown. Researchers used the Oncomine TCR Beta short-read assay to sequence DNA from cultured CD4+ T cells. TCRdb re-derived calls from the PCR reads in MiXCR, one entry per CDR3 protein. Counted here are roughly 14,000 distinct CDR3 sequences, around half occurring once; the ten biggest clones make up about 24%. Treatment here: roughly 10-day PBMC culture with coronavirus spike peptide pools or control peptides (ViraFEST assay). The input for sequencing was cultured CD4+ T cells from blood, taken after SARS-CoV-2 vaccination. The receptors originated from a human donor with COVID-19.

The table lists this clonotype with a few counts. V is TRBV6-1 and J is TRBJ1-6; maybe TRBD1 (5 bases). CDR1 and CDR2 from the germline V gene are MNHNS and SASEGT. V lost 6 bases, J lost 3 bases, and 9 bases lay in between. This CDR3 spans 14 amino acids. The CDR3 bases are TGTGCCAGCAGGGGGCCCATCTATAATTCACCCCTCCACTTT. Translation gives CASRGPIYNSPLHF.

CDR3 sequence: CASSERGQGSPLHF. In DNA, the CDR3 is TGTGCCAGCAGTGAAAGGGGACAGGGTTCACCCCTCCACTTT. The chain recombines TRBV2 with TRBJ1-6; 9 bases fit TRBD1. Germline assignment: CDR1 SNHLY and CDR2 FYNNEI. The CDR3 runs to 14 residues. V was clipped by 2 bases and J by 9 bases; unmatched bases: 2.

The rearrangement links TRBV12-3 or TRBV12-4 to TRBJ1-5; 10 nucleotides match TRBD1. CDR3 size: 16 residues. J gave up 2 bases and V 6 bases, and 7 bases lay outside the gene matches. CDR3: CASRSTGTGGNQPQHF. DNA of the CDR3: TGTGCCAGCAGGTCCACCGGGACAGGGGGCAATCAGCCCCAGCATTTT.

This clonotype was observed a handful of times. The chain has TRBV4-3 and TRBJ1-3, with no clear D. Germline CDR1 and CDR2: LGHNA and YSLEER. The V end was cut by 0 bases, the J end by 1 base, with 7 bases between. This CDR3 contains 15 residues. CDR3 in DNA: TGCGCCAGCAGCCAAGATCTGGGATCTGGAAACACCATATATTTT. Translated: CASSQDLGSGNTIYF.

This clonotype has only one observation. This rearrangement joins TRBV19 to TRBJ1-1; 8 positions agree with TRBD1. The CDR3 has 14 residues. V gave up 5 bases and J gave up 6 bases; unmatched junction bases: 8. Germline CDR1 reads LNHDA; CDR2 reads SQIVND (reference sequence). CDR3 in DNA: TGTGCCAGTAGTTCCCTCGGACAGGGCGCTGAAGCTTTCTTT. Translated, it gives CASSSLGQGAEAFF. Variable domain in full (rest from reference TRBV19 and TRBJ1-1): DGGITQSPKYLFRKEGQNVTLSCEQNLNHDAMYWYRQDPGQGLRLIYYSQIVNDFQKGDIAEGYSVSREKKESFPLTVTSAQKNPTAFYLCASSSLGQGAEAFFGQGTRLTVV.

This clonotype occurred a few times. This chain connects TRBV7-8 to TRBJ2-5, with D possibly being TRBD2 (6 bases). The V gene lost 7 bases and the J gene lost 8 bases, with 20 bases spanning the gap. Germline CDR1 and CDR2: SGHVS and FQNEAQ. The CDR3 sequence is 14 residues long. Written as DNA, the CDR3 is TGTGCCAGCATCCCTAACCCGGGGGAGCTAACCCAGTACTTC. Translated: CASIPNPGELTQYF.

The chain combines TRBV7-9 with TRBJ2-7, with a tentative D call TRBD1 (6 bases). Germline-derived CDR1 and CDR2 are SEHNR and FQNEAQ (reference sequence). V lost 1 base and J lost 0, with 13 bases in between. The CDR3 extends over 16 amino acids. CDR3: CASSLGVQGPSYEQYF. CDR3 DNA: TGTGCCAGCAGCTTAGGTGTACAGGGCCCCTCCTACGAGCAGTACTTC. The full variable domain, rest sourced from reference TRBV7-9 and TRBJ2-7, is DTGVSQNPRHKITKRGQNVTFRCDPISEHNRLYWYRQTLGQGPEFLTYFQNEAQLEKSRLLSDRFSAERPKGSFSTLEIQRTEQGDSAMYLCASSLGVQGPSYEQYFGPGTRLTVT.

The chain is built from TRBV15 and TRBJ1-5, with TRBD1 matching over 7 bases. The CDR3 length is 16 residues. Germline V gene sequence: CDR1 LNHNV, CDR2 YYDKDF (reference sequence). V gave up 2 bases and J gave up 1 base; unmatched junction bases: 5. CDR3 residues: CATSRIRGVSNQPQHF. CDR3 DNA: TGTGCCACCAGCAGAATCAGGGGGGTGAGCAATCAGCCCCAGCATTTT.

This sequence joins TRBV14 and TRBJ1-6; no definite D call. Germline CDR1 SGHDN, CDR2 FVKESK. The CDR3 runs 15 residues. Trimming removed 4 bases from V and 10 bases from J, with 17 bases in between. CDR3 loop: CASSLERRLGSPLHF. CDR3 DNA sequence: TGTGCCAGCAGCCTGGAAAGGAGGCTGGGGTCACCCCTCCACTTT.

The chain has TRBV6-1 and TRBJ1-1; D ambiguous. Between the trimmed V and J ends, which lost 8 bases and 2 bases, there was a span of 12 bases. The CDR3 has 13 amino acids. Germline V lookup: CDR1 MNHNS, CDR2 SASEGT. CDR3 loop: CASQDRPNTEAFF. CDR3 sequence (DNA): TGTGCCAGCCAAGACCGCCCAAACACTGAAGCTTTCTTT.

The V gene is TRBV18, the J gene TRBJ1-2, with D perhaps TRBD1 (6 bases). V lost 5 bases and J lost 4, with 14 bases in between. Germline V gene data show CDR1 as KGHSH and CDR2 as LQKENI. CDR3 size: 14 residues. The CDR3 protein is CASSYQGRSYGYTF. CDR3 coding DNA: TGTGCCAGCTCATACCAGGGGAGATCCTATGGCTACACCTTC.

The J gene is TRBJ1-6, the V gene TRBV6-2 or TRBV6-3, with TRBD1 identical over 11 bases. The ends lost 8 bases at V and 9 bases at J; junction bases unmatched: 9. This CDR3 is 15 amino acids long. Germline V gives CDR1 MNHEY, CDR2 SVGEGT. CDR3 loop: CASFPTGTGGSPLHF. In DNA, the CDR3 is TGTGCCAGCTTTCCAACCGGGACAGGGGGTTCACCCCTCCACTTT.

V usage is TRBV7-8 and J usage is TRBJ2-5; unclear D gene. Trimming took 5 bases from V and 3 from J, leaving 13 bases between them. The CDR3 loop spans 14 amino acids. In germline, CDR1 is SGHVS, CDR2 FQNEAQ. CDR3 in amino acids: CASSTGPEKETQYF. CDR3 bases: TGTGCCAGCAGCACTGGGCCGGAGAAAGAGACCCAGTACTTC.

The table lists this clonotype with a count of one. The CDR3 DNA sequence: TGTGCCAGCAGCTCACGGGCCGGTCAAAATAATTCACCCCTCCACTTT. It yields the protein CASSSRAGQNNSPLHF. The chain joins TRBV11-1 to TRBJ1-6; D remains unclear. Trimming cost V 4 bases and J 5 bases, with 15 bases left between them. The CDR3 has 16 residues. CDR1 SGHAT and CDR2 FQDESV come from the germline V gene (reference sequence).

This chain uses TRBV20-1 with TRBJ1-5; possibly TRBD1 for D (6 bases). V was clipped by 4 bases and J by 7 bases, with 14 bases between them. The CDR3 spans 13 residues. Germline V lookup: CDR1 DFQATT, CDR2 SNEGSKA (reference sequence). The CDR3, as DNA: TGCAGTGCTATTCCGGGGGGCCGCCAGCCCCAGCATTTT. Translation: CSAIPGGRQPQHF.

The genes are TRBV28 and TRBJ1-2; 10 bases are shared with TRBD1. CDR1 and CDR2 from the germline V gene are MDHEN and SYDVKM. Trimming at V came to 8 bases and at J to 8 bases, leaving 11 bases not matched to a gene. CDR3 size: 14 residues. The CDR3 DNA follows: TGTGCCAGCCGAGGGACAGGGGATCGGGAGGGCTACACCTTC. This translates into CASRGTGDREGYTF.

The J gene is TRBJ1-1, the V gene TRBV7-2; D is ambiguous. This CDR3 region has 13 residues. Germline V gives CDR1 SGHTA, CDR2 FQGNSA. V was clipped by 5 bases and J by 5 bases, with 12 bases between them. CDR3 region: CASSRNGGTEAFF. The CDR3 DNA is TGTGCCAGCAGCCGTAACGGTGGGACTGAAGCTTTCTTT.

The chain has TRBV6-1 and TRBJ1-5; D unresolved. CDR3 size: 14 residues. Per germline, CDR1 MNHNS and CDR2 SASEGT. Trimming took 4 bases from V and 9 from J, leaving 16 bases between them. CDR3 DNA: TGTGCCAGCAGTGTCCGACTCGGGGATCGGCCCCAGCATTTT. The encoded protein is CASSVRLGDRPQHF.

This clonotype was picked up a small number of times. The CDR3 coding sequence is TGTGCCAGCAGCTTGGGAGGGGGCGCAGGTCAGCCCCAGCATTTT. It yields the protein CASSLGGGAGQPQHF. This chain uses TRBV5-4 with TRBJ1-5, with 7 bases fitting TRBD1. Germline assignment: CDR1 SGHNT and CDR2 YYREEE (reference sequence). The CDR3 covers 15 residues. The V and J ends lost 0 bases and 6 bases, in that order; junction bases with no gene match: 6.

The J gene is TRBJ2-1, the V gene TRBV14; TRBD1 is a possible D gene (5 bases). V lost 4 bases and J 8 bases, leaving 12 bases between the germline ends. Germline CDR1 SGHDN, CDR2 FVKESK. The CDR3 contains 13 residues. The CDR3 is CASSRARVYEQFF. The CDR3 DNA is TGTGCCAGCAGCCGGGCCAGGGTTTATGAGCAGTTCTTC.

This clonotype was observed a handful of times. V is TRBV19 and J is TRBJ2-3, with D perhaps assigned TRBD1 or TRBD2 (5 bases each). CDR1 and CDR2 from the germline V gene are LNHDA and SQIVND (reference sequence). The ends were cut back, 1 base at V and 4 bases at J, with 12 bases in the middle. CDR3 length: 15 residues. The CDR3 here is CASSIGGRDPDTQYF. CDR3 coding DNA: TGTGCCAGTAGTATAGGAGGAAGGGACCCAGATACGCAGTATTTT.

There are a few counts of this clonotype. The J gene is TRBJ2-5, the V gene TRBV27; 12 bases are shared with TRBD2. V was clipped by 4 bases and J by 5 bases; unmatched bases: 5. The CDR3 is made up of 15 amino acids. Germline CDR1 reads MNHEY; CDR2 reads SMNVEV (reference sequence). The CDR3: CASSSLAGGQETQYF. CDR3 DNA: TGTGCCAGCAGTTCCCTAGCGGGGGGGCAGGAGACCCAGTACTTC.

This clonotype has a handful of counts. CDR3 DNA: TGCAGTGCTAGAACAGATGCCCTAGGTGGTTCACCCCTCCACTTT. Its translation: CSARTDALGGSPLHF. This chain connects TRBV20-1 to TRBJ1-6; D unresolved. The CDR3 contains 15 residues. The germline CDR1 and CDR2 sequences are DFQATT and SNEGSKA (reference sequence). Trimming took off 2 bases at V and 9 bases at J, with 17 bases between the two ends.

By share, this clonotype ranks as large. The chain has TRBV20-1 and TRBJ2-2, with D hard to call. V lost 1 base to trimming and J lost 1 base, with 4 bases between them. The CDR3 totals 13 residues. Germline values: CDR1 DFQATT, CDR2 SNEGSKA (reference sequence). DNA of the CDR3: TGCAGTGCTAGAGTAGTGAACACCGGGGAGCTGTTTTTT. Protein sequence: CSARVVNTGELFF.